Listed below are T cell receptor beta chains from one sample, sequenced in a study of human T cells and chemical hapten exposure. TCRdb re-called the RACE reads with MiXCR, one entry per CDR3 protein. The sample lists approximately 89,000 distinct CDR3 sequences; 10% to 13% were seen once. Sequences were derived from whole blood, sampled in connection with sensitization to the hapten diphenylcyclopropenone (DPC). The source is a woman aged 30 to 39 with alopecia areata. Some clones in this sample may be carry-over from other donors' samples. The CDR3 runs from the conserved cysteine through the conserved F or W. A D gene is named only where the DNA matches it firmly.

d_gene	v_gene	CDR3aa
-	TRBV28	CASSLVSGQEETQYF
TRBD1	TRBV7-2	CASSPLPGQPNEKLFF
-	TRBV12-3/TRBV12-4	CASSNTNEQFF
TRBD1	TRBV6-6	CASSQIGQEGGYTF
-	TRBV7-4	CASSLEEQCGQLFRSIRDTQYF
-	TRBV12-3/TRBV12-4	CASSYSEKDGYTF
-	TRBV18	CASSPSGGNEKLFF
-	TRBV11-2	CASSLDPGTETQYF
-	TRBV7-2	CASSFNRDRNTEAFF
-	TRBV7-2	CASSLVSSGNQPQHF
TRBD1	TRBV11-2	CASSSRLRTGNEKLFF
-	TRBV15	CATSRDSVSYNEQFF
-	TRBV10-3	CAISESGGPPVGAKNIQYF
-	TRBV20-1	CSARAFPQETQYF
-	TRBV14	CASSQGWGNEQFF
-	TRBV7-6	CASSSSPLGSPLHF